The 25 T cell receptor beta chains below come from one sample, sequenced in a study of HIV-infected patients and healthy controls. Whole blood was used without fractionation, so all unsorted peripheral T cells were included. About 550 ng RNA was reverse transcribed with alpha and beta constant-region primers. Separate chain-specific third strand synthesis with multiplexing indices produced the alpha and beta libraries. TCRdb called the 5' RACE reads again in MiXCR, with one record for every CDR3 protein. The sample comprises 15,000 to 20,000 distinct CDR3 sequences, 7.5% to 9% of which are singletons, and roughly 2.7% rests with the top ten. The sequenced sample was blood. The receptors derive from an adult in good health.

This clonotype was seen at least ten times. The gene calls are TRBV27 and TRBJ2-1, with a weak D call TRBD2 (6 bases). V lost 8 bases to trimming and J lost 1 base, with 15 bases between them. CDR1 is MNHEY, CDR2 SMNVEV, per germline (reference sequence). This CDR3 comprises 15 residues. CDR3 loop: CASPSRRGSYNEQFF. CDR3 DNA sequence: TGTGCCAGCCCCTCCAGGAGGGGATCCTACAATGAGCAGTTCTTC.

This clonotype was observed a few times. The chain joins TRBV24-1 to TRBJ2-6; D is ambiguous. Trimming left V 7 bases short and J 3 bases short, with 18 bases between. The germline CDR1 and CDR2 sequences are KGHDR and SFDVKD. The CDR3 sequence is 17 residues long. CDR3 amino acids: CATSNSGPGFGANVLTF. CDR3 in DNA: TGTGCCACCAGCAATTCCGGGCCTGGATTTGGGGCCAACGTCCTGACTTTC.

The sample holds a few counts of this clonotype. The rearrangement joins TRBV6-5 to TRBJ2-1; D gene unclear. Trimming left V 0 bases short and J 1 base short, with 7 bases between. The CDR3 contains 15 residues. In germline, CDR1 is MNHEY, CDR2 SVGAGI. The DNA for the CDR3 is TGTGCCAGCAGTTACTCCCGGCTGTCCTACAATGAGCAGTTCTTC. Protein: CASSYSRLSYNEQFF.

This clonotype qualifies as medium-sized. This chain links TRBV5-4 with TRBJ2-3; no firm D call. The CDR3 has 14 residues. Germline V CDR1 and CDR2: SGHNT, YYREEE (reference sequence). V was trimmed by 0 bases and J by 2 bases, leaving 7 bases between them. The CDR3 sequence is CASSLAQDTDTQYF. The CDR3 DNA reads as TGTGCCAGCAGCTTGGCGCAGGACACAGATACGCAGTATTTT.

This clonotype has at least ten counts. DNA for the CDR3: TGTGCCAGCTCACCCCGGGGTTATGTCGCAGATACGCAGTATTTT. Its protein product is CASSPRGYVADTQYF. The chain has TRBV18 and TRBJ2-3, with D possibly matching TRBD2 (5 bases). Germline lookup yields CDR1 KGHSH and CDR2 LQKENI. The V and J ends lost 3 bases and 4 bases respectively, with 14 bases between them. The CDR3 runs to 15 residues.

By sample fraction, this clonotype is medium-sized (0.01 to 0.1%). V and J are TRBV3-1 and TRBJ1-1, with 7 bases fitting TRBD1. Germline V CDR1 and CDR2: LGHDT, YNNKEL (reference sequence). V was clipped by 2 bases and J by 6 bases; unmatched bases: 12. The CDR3 extends over 16 amino acids. CDR3 loop: CASSQMADRRTSEAFF. The DNA of the CDR3 is TGTGCCAGCAGCCAAATGGCGGACAGGCGGACCTCTGAAGCTTTCTTT.

In this sample, this clonotype turned up a few times. The chain recombines TRBV7-2 with TRBJ1-2; D gene unclear. The CDR3 is made up of 12 amino acids. Per the germline V gene, CDR1 is SGHTA and CDR2 is FQGNSA. With 1 base removed from V and 5 bases from J, the gap between germline ends came to 5 bases. The CDR3 DNA reads as TGTGCCAGCAGCTTAGATACTTATGGCTACACCTTC. This encodes CASSLDTYGYTF.

The chain couples TRBV20-1 to TRBJ1-2; D may be TRBD1 (5 bases). This CDR3 has 14 residues. Germline V gene sequence: CDR1 DFQATT, CDR2 SNEGSKA (reference sequence). Trimming took off 2 bases at V and 4 bases at J, with 14 bases between the two ends. CDR3 DNA: TGCAGTGCTAGAACTCCGACAGCTCTCTATGGCTACACCTTC. This gives the protein CSARTPTALYGYTF.

The V gene is TRBV5-5, the J gene TRBJ1-1; D unresolved. V lost 0 bases and J lost 1, with 7 bases in between. This CDR3 region has 14 residues. CDR1 and CDR2 from the germline V gene are SGHKS and YYEKEE (reference sequence). CDR3 region: CASSLDRWNTEAFF. Here the CDR3 DNA reads TGTGCCAGCAGCTTGGACCGCTGGAACACTGAAGCTTTCTTT.

This clonotype was found many times. CDR3 nucleotides: TGTGCCACCAGTGATACACGCAGGGCGGGTCTCACAGATACGCAGTATTTT. Its translation: CATSDTRRAGLTDTQYF. The chain combines TRBV24-1 with TRBJ2-3; D tentatively reads TRBD1 or TRBD2 (5 bases each). V dropped 3 bases and J dropped 2 bases, with 17 bases sitting between them. Germline lookup yields CDR1 KGHDR and CDR2 SFDVKD. The CDR3 totals 17 residues.

This clonotype was observed many times. The V gene is TRBV6-5, the J gene TRBJ2-5; perhaps TRBD2 as D (6 bases). V lost 4 bases and J 1 base, leaving 7 bases between the germline ends. The CDR3 is 13 residues long. The V gene's germline CDR1 is MNHEY and CDR2 SVGAGI. This CDR3 reads CASSWDSQETQYF. The CDR3 bases are TGTGCCAGCAGTTGGGACTCCCAAGAGACCCAGTACTTC.

This clonotype was detected many times. The CDR3 end shows no conserved phenylalanine or tryptophan, and so a read error is likely. This chain joins TRBV7-6 and TRBJ1-1; D is possibly TRBD1 (6 bases). This CDR3 is 15 amino acids long. V lost 4 bases to trimming and J lost 0 bases, with 12 bases between them. Germline CDR1 and CDR2: SGHVS and FNYEAQ. CDR3 DNA: TGTGCCAGCAGCTGGAGGACAGCCATGAACACTGAAGCTTTCCTT. Protein: CASSWRTAMNTEAFL.

This clonotype has at least ten counts. The CDR3 sequence is CASSLVTGAKNIQYF. In DNA, the CDR3 is TGTGCCAGCAGCTTAGTGACAGGGGCCAAAAACATTCAGTACTTC. The V gene is TRBV7-9, the J gene TRBJ2-4; TRBD1 agrees at 7 bases. V shed 1 base and J 1 base; nucleotides not matched to a gene: 1. Germline V gene lookup returns CDR1 SEHNR and CDR2 FQNEAQ (reference sequence). This CDR3 region has 15 residues.

The chain carries TRBV7-2 and TRBJ2-6; 8 nucleotides align to TRBD1. V trimming: 4 bases; J trimming: 2 bases; junction bases outside the gene matches: 1. Per germline, CDR1 SGHTA and CDR2 FQGNSA. This CDR3 region has 15 residues. The CDR3 here is CASSSTGAGANVLTF. CDR3 bases: TGTGCCAGCAGCTCGACAGGGGCTGGGGCCAACGTCCTGACTTTC.

V is TRBV18 and J is TRBJ2-3; no clear D. The V end was cut by 0 bases, the J end by 2 bases, with 6 bases between. Germline assignment: CDR1 KGHSH and CDR2 LQKENI. CDR3 size: 14 residues. Written as DNA, the CDR3 is TGTGCCAGCTCACCACCGACAAACACAGATACGCAGTATTTT. Translating it yields CASSPPTNTDTQYF.

This clonotype was seen ten or more times. The chain recombines TRBV27 with TRBJ2-2; D remains unclear. The CDR3 has 13 residues. Trimming stripped 3 bases from V and 6 bases from J, with 8 bases between. Germline V lookup: CDR1 MNHEY, CDR2 SMNVEV (reference sequence). The CDR3 DNA reads as TGTGCCAGCAGTTTCTCAAGGCCCGGGGAGCTGTTTTTT. Amino acids: CASSFSRPGELFF.

This clonotype appeared a single time. CDR3 protein: CASGGSIYTEAFF. The CDR3 coding sequence is TGTGCCAGCGGGGGCTCGATTTACACTGAAGCTTTCTTT. The rearrangement joins TRBV12-3 or TRBV12-4 to TRBJ1-1; possible D gene TRBD1, 6 bases. This CDR3 is 13 amino acids long. Between the trimmed V and J ends, which lost 8 bases and 3 bases, there was a span of 13 bases.

This clonotype has a count of ten or more. The V gene is TRBV6-2 or TRBV6-3, the J gene TRBJ2-5; no reliable D call. CDR1 MNHEY and CDR2 SVGEGT come from the germline V gene. With 5 bases removed from V and 7 bases from J, the gap between germline ends came to 20 bases. The CDR3 is made up of 15 amino acids. The CDR3 here is CASSTGQPRYGTQYF. The CDR3 nucleotides read TGTGCCAGCAGTACCGGGCAGCCACGGTATGGGACCCAGTACTTC.

This clonotype was counted only a few times. This chain connects TRBV5-1 to TRBJ1-1, with D maybe TRBD1 (5 bases). Germline loops: CDR1 SGHRS, CDR2 YFSETQ. V was clipped by 0 bases and J by 8 bases, with 14 bases between them. The CDR3 runs to 14 residues. CDR3 protein: CASSLAGPIAEAFF. The DNA for the CDR3 is TGCGCCAGCAGCTTGGCAGGGCCGATCGCAGAAGCTTTCTTT.

This clonotype was seen ten or more times. The V and J genes are TRBV12-3 or TRBV12-4 and TRBJ2-1; possible D gene TRBD1, 7 bases. Trimming removed 5 bases from V and 8 bases from J, with 10 bases in between. The CDR3 is made up of 12 amino acids. This CDR3 reads CASSGRGDEQFF. In DNA, the CDR3 is TGTGCCAGCAGTGGCAGGGGGGATGAGCAGTTCTTC.

This clonotype was found many times. This chain links TRBV2 with TRBJ1-3; 7 bases fit TRBD1. The CDR3 is 14 amino acids. V shed 4 bases and J 4 bases; nucleotides not matched to a gene: 4. CDR1 SNHLY and CDR2 FYNNEI come from the germline V gene. CDR3 in amino acids: CASSVGTVGNTIYF. CDR3 nucleotide sequence: TGTGCCAGCAGTGTGGGGACAGTAGGAAACACCATATATTTT.

This clonotype was seen more than once but under ten times. The rearrangement uses TRBV12-3 or TRBV12-4 and TRBJ1-4; no clear D. The CDR3 is 16 residues long. Trimming removed 7 bases at V and 6 bases at J, with 21 bases between. The CDR3 here is CASTQRLTLPHEKLFF. CDR3 nucleotide sequence: TGTGCCAGCACTCAGCGGTTGACCCTACCTCATGAAAAACTGTTTTTT.

This clonotype showed up many times. The genes are TRBV20-1 and TRBJ2-5; 15 bases line up with TRBD2. Germline V gene data show CDR1 as DFQATT and CDR2 as SNEGSKA (reference sequence). Trimming cost V 6 bases and J 3 bases; bases outside gene matches: 2. The length of the CDR3 is 14 residues. This CDR3 reads CSARTSGREETQYF. DNA of the CDR3: TGCAGTGCCAGGACTAGCGGGAGGGAAGAGACCCAGTACTTC.

The rearrangement links TRBV5-6 to TRBJ2-3, with D hard to call. There are 15 residues in the CDR3. Germline V CDR1 and CDR2: SGHDT, YYEEEE. V lost 1 base and J lost 4, with 13 bases in between. In nucleotides, the CDR3 is TGTGCCAGCAGCTTGAGACGAACTAATGCAGATACGCAGTATTTT. Translation gives CASSLRRTNADTQYF. The full variable domain, completed using reference TRBV5-6 and TRBJ2-3, is DAGVTQSPTHLIKTRGQQVTLRCSPKSGHDTVSWYQQALGQGPQFIFQYYEEEERQRGNFPDRFSGHQFPNYSSELNVNALLLGDSALYLCASSLRRTNADTQYFGPGTRLTVL.

This clonotype was detected ten times or more. This rearrangement joins TRBV5-4 to TRBJ2-5; TRBD2 matches 7 bases. The germline CDR1 and CDR2 sequences are SGHNT and YYREEE (reference sequence). V trimming: 0 bases; J trimming: 2 bases; junction bases outside the gene matches: 1. The CDR3 sequence is 14 residues long. In nucleotides, the CDR3 is TGTGCCAGCAGCTTGGTCGGGGGGCAAGAGACCCAGTACTTC. It codes for CASSLVGGQETQYF.